The 24 T cell receptor beta chains in this list originate from one sample, sequenced in a study of read filtering for tumor transcriptome and immune sequencing. The library was built from about 400 ng RNA with molecular barcoded adaptors for alpha/delta and beta/gamma chains. MiXCR, run by TCRdb on the reads, gives a single entry per CDR3 protein. Here the sample spans 37,000 or so distinct CDR3 sequences, roughly an eighth being singletons. Input material: a population of CD138-negative cells sorted from bone marrow. The receptors here all came from a donor at least 40 years old with multiple myeloma.

This clonotype came up a few times. This chain links TRBV25-1 with TRBJ1-2; no reliable D call. Germline assignment: CDR1 MGHDK and CDR2 SYGVNS. CDR3 length: 15 residues. V dropped 2 bases and J dropped 4 bases, with 14 bases sitting between them. DNA of the CDR3: TGTGCCAGCAGTGAAAGGGTCTCCTTGGGCTATGGCTACACCTTC. Protein: CASSERVSLGYGYTF.

This clonotype was found many times. The chain couples TRBV5-6 to TRBJ1-5, with 11 bases that match TRBD1. Germline V gene sequence: CDR1 SGHDT, CDR2 YYEEEE. V gave up 2 bases and J gave up 5 bases; unmatched junction bases: 9. The CDR3 sequence is 17 residues long. CDR3 in amino acids: CASSFRDRGFSDQPQHF. CDR3 DNA sequence: TGTGCCAGCAGCTTCCGGGACAGGGGGTTTTCAGATCAGCCCCAGCATTTT.

In its sample, this clonotype was seen many times. The V call is TRBV11-2, the J call TRBJ2-7, with 15 bases aligning to TRBD2. The length of the CDR3 is 18 residues. The junction had 11 bases not matched to a gene; V was cut back by 5 bases and J by 3 bases. Germline CDR1 is SGHAT and CDR2 is FQNNGV. The CDR3 loop reads CASSPLTRTSGRVYEQYF. CDR3 coding DNA: TGTGCCAGCAGCCCACTTACTCGGACTAGCGGGAGGGTCTACGAGCAGTACTTC.

This clonotype was detected ten times or more. The CDR3 DNA reads TGTGCCAGCAGCCAATACACAGGGCTGGCTTTCTTT. It codes for CASSQYTGLAFF. J is TRBJ1-1 and V is TRBV4-2, with D tentatively TRBD1 (6 bases). From germline, CDR1 is LGHNA and CDR2 YNFKEQ. The V end lost 2 bases, the J end lost 11 bases, and 12 bases lay between the germline ends. There are 12 residues in the CDR3.

This clonotype was seen at least ten times. This chain uses TRBV29-1 with TRBJ2-5; no definite D call. The V gene lost 6 bases and the J gene lost 1 base, with 6 bases spanning the gap. The CDR3 loop spans 11 amino acids. Per the germline V gene, CDR1 is SQVTM and CDR2 is ANQGSEA. The CDR3 region is CSVHTQETQYF. In nucleotides, the CDR3 is TGCAGCGTCCACACCCAAGAGACCCAGTACTTC.

The table lists this clonotype with a count of one. A much larger clone differs from this one at a single base, so this may be a read error. The chain employs TRBV14 and TRBJ2-1; D unresolved. The CDR3 contains 16 residues. Trimming took off 2 bases at V and 2 bases at J, with 13 bases between the two ends. Germline CDR1 SGHDN, CDR2 FVKESK. The CDR3 here is CASSQNPAPTYNEQFF. The CDR3 DNA sequence: TGTGCCAGCAGCCAAAACCCAGCGCCAACCTACAATGAGCAGTTCTTC.

About this clonotype itself: Because the CDR3 is missing its conserved closing phenylalanine or tryptophan, this is likely a read error. The chain recombines TRBV20-1 with TRBJ2-2, with D perhaps matching TRBD1 (5 bases). The V gene's germline CDR1 is DFQATT and CDR2 SNEGSKA (reference sequence). The CDR3 consists of 14 residues. The CDR3 region is CSVRDSRATGELFS. The DNA for the CDR3 is TGCAGTGTTAGAGACAGCCGAGCCACCGGGGAGCTGTTTTCT.

There are many counts of this clonotype. The chain combines TRBV2 with TRBJ1-4, with D possibly TRBD1 on 6 matching bases. The CDR3 totals 14 residues. V lost 6 bases to trimming and J lost 4 bases, with 12 bases between them. Looked up from germline, CDR1 is SNHLY and CDR2 is FYNNEI. CDR3 region: CASSVGQNNEKLFF. The CDR3 DNA is TGTGCCAGCAGCGTCGGACAGAATAATGAAAAACTGTTTTTT.

The chain links TRBV7-6 to TRBJ2-2; TRBD2 agrees at 9 bases. The germline V gene has CDR1 SGHVS and CDR2 FNYEAQ. The CDR3 totals 18 residues. Germline trimming cut 5 bases from V and 6 bases from J; bases unmatched to any gene: 16. In DNA form, the CDR3 reads TGTGCCAGCAGCCAAGAGCGCGGGAGGGCCAGGGGCCCCGGGGAGCTGTTTTTT. It encodes CASSQERGRARGPGELFF.

As for this clonotype: Given a much more abundant clone one base away, this may be a read error. The rearrangement links TRBV25-1 to TRBJ2-5, with TRBD2 identical over 8 bases. Germline-derived CDR1 and CDR2 are MGHDK and SYGVNS. Trimming removed 5 bases from V and 5 bases from J; junction bases left unmatched: 19. The CDR3 has 18 residues. The DNA for the CDR3 is TGTGCCAGCAGTCTGGGAGGTACAGCCGGACTAGCAGCCGAGACCCAGTACTTC. Amino acid sequence: CASSLGGTAGLAAETQYF.

This clonotype showed up many times. V usage is TRBV3-1 and J usage is TRBJ2-7; either TRBD1 or TRBD2 may fit D (6 bases each). The V gene's germline CDR1 is LGHDT and CDR2 YNNKEL (reference sequence). Trimming removed 1 base from V and 2 bases from J, with 18 bases in between. This CDR3 is built from 17 residues. The CDR3 loop is CASSQALAGTHTYEQYF. Here the CDR3 DNA reads TGTGCCAGCAGCCAAGCCCTCGCGGGGACACACACCTACGAGCAGTACTTC.

This clonotype has at least ten counts. The V gene is TRBV20-1, the J gene TRBJ2-5, with no clear D. V dropped 2 bases and J dropped 3 bases, with 4 bases sitting between them. CDR1 is DFQATT, CDR2 SNEGSKA, per germline (reference sequence). This CDR3 has 11 residues. The CDR3 sequence: CSARREETQYF. CDR3 coding DNA: TGCAGTGCTAGACGGGAAGAGACCCAGTACTTC.

This clonotype qualifies as medium-sized. The chain links TRBV7-8 to TRBJ2-1; 10 bases align to TRBD2. Per germline, CDR1 SGHVS and CDR2 FQNEAQ. Germline trimming cut 1 base from V and 2 bases from J; bases unmatched to any gene: 8. The CDR3 loop spans 18 amino acids. CDR3 coding DNA: TGTGCCAGCAGCTTAGGCCTAGCGGGAGAGCCTACCTACAATGAGCAGTTCTTC. Translation: CASSLGLAGEPTYNEQFF.

In its sample, this clonotype was seen many times. This chain joins TRBV7-2 and TRBJ2-3, with 10 bases matching TRBD2. CDR1 is SGHTA and CDR2 is FQGNSA in the germline V gene. With 2 bases clipped from V and 5 bases from J, the junction kept 7 bases outside the gene matches. This CDR3 spans 16 amino acids. The CDR3 protein is CASSLFGTSAGDTQYF. CDR3 DNA: TGTGCCAGCAGCTTATTCGGGACTAGCGCAGGAGATACGCAGTATTTT.

This clonotype has a count of ten or more. V usage is TRBV29-1 and J usage is TRBJ2-4; TRBD1 aligns across 7 bases. From germline, CDR1 is SQVTM and CDR2 ANQGSEA. This CDR3 comprises 13 residues. Trimming at V came to 6 bases and at J to 1 base, leaving 3 bases not matched to a gene. The CDR3 nucleotides are TGCAGCGTGACACAGGGGGCCAAAAACATTCAGTACTTC. Translation gives CSVTQGAKNIQYF.

The sample holds many counts of this clonotype. This rearrangement joins TRBV20-1 to TRBJ2-2; D remains unclear. This CDR3 comprises 14 residues. CDR1 and CDR2 from the germline V gene are DFQATT and SNEGSKA (reference sequence). V lost 3 bases to trimming and J lost 2 bases, with 10 bases between them. CDR3 protein: CSASSQHNTGELFF. In nucleotides, the CDR3 is TGCAGTGCTAGCAGCCAGCACAACACCGGGGAGCTGTTTTTT.

This clonotype was seen ten or more times. The chain combines TRBV5-1 with TRBJ1-4; D unresolved. The CDR3 totals 13 residues. Trimming cost V 4 bases and J 6 bases, with 10 bases left between them. Germline V gene sequence: CDR1 SGHRS, CDR2 YFSETQ. The CDR3 region is CASSSRRDEKLFF. The CDR3 DNA reads TGCGCCAGCAGCAGCCGACGAGATGAAAAACTGTTTTTT. The variable domain in full, completed from reference TRBV5-1 and TRBJ1-4, reads KAGVTQTPRYLIKTRGQQVTLSCSPISGHRSVSWYQQTPGQGLQFLFEYFSETQRNKGNFPGRFSGRQFSNSRSEMNVSTLELGDSALYLCASSSRRDEKLFFGSGTQLSVL.

There are a few counts of this clonotype. The chain links TRBV20-1 to TRBJ2-7; unclear D gene. CDR1 and CDR2 from the germline V gene are DFQATT and SNEGSKA (reference sequence). The ends were cut back, 0 bases at V and 3 bases at J, with 15 bases in the middle. This CDR3 contains 15 residues. CDR3 sequence: CSARDPGRNHYEQYF. In nucleotides, the CDR3 is TGCAGTGCTAGAGATCCCGGACGTAACCACTACGAGCAGTACTTC.

This clonotype has a count of ten or more. CDR3 sequence: CASSSGNGEDYGYTF. CDR3 in DNA: TGTGCCAGCAGTTCAGGGAATGGGGAAGATTATGGCTACACCTTC. The chain has TRBV5-4 and TRBJ1-2, with D tentatively TRBD1 (5 bases). The germline CDR1 and CDR2 sequences are SGHNT and YYREEE (reference sequence). This CDR3 spans 15 amino acids. With 5 bases removed from V and 5 bases from J, the gap between germline ends came to 19 bases.

Many counts were recorded for this clonotype. This sequence joins TRBV9 and TRBJ2-1; 10 nucleotides match TRBD2. Unmatched junction bases numbered 10, after V lost 4 bases and J lost 6 bases. Germline V gene lookup returns CDR1 SGDLS and CDR2 YYNGEE. The CDR3 runs 16 residues. The CDR3 sequence is CASSPLLAGASNEQFF. In DNA, the CDR3 is TGTGCCAGCAGCCCACTCCTAGCGGGAGCTAGCAATGAGCAGTTCTTC.

This clonotype was seen ten or more times. The chain combines TRBV7-9 with TRBJ2-2, with 10 nucleotides matching TRBD1. CDR1 and CDR2 from the germline V gene are SEHNR and FQNEAQ (reference sequence). Trimming took 5 bases from V and 3 from J; bases not matched to a gene: 3. This CDR3 is built from 15 residues. In nucleotides, the CDR3 is TGTGCCAGCAGCCAAGACAGGGGGCACACCGGGGAGCTGTTTTTT. The encoded protein is CASSQDRGHTGELFF.

This clonotype came up a few times. This chain connects TRBV24-1 to TRBJ2-2; no reliable D call. CDR1 and CDR2 from the germline V gene are KGHDR and SFDVKD. With 6 bases removed from V and 3 bases from J, the gap between germline ends came to 4 bases. CDR3 length equals 12 residues. CDR3 residues: CATSWDTGELFF. CDR3 sequence (DNA): TGTGCCACCAGTTGGGACACCGGGGAGCTGTTTTTT.

This clonotype came up a few times. V is TRBV28 and J is TRBJ2-2, with D possibly matching TRBD2 (5 bases). The CDR3 has 14 residues. Trimming shortened V by 2 bases and J by 4 bases, and 8 bases separated the two germline ends. CDR1 and CDR2 (germline): MDHEN, SYDVKM. The CDR3 sequence: CASSLGLTTGELFF. CDR3 DNA sequence: TGTGCCAGCAGTTTAGGACTCACCACCGGGGAGCTGTTTTTT.

The table lists this clonotype with a few counts. Possible read error: a much larger clone is one base away. The chain uses TRBV3-1 and TRBJ2-5; TRBD1 might be the D (6 bases). The germline CDR1 and CDR2 sequences are LGHDT and YNNKEL (reference sequence). This CDR3 is built from 14 residues. The DNA for the CDR3 is TGTGCCAGCAGCCCCCCGACAGGAGAAGAGACCCAGTGCTTC. Translated, it gives CASSPPTGEETQCF.